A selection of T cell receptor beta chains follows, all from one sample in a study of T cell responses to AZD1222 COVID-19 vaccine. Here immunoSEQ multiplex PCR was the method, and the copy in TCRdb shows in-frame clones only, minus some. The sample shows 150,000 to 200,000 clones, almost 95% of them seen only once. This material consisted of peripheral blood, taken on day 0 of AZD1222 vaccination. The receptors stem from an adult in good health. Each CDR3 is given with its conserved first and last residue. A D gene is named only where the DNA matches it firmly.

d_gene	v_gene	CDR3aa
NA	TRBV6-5	CASSRQWNSGNTIYF
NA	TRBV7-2	CASSFRSGSRTDTQYF
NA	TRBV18	CASSQTRGFDSPLHF
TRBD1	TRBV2	CASIGGDNSPLHF
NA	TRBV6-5	CASSYSPGQWETQYF
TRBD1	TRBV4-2	CASSRGTGENEKLFF
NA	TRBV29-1	CSVQLTENTEAFF
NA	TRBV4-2	CASSQERYEQYF
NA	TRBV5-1	CASSLDQGQVNEKLFF
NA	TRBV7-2	CASSLVAGGNYGYTF
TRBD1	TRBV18	CASSPDRAGGTEAFF
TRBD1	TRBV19	CASSMDRALGNQPQHF
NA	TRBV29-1	CSVAGETEAFF
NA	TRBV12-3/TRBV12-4	CASSLVGEETQYF
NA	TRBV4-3	CASSQVGMAGSSGNTIYF
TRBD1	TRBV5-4	CASSLQGAIFGYTF
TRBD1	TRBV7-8	CASSPDRGRDEKLFF
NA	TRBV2	CASSEADPGYTF
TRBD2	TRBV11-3	CASSWTSGRQPDTQYF
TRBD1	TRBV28	CASRTGGRHEQFF
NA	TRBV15	CATSRDRGSEKLFF
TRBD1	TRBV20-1	CSASRGQGAKLGNTIYF
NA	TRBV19	CASSIAGERHSYNEQFF
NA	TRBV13	CASSLRGAATEAFF
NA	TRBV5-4	CASRDLGTPENEQFF
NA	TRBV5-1	CASSLEEGVNTEAFF
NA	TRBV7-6	CASSLEIQGAGNTIYF
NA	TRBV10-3	CAISESPPGTGGRSNQPQHF
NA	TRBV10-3	CAILGEAETQYF
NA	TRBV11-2	CASSSGSGTGTFEQYF
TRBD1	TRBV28	CASSPGDRGNEKLFF
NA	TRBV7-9	CASSLDSWPSAYNEQFF
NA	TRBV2	CASSETGGYTF
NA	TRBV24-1	CATSDLWHSTDTQYF
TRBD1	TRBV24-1	CATSDPTGDSYEQYF
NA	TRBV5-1	CASSLGTGGGRTDTQYF
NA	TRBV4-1	CASSQLGPNQPQHF
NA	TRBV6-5	CASRSSLSSYEQYF
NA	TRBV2	CASTSGQASLRTTGKLFF
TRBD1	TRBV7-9	CASSATGDLGNQPQHF
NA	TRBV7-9	CASNYEFYNEQFF
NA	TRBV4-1	CASSQDQGTPYEQYF
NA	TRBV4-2	CASSGQLNTEAFF
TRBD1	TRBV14	CASSHSRGRLEGYTF
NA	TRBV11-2	CASSLSENQPQHF
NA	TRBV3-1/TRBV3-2	CASSQEGVSSPLHF
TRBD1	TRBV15	CATSTLPGQGYEQYF